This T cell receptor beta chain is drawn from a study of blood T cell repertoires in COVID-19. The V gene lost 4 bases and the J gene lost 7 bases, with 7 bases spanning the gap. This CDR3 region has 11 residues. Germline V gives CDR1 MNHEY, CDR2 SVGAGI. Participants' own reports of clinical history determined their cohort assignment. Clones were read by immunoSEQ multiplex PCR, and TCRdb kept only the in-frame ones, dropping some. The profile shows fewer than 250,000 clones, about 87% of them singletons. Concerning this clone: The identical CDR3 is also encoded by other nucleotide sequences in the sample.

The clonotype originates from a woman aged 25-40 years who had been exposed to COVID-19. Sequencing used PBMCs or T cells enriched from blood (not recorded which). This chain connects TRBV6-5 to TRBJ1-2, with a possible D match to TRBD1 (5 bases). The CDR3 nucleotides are TGTGCCAGCAGTTCCGGGGGTGGCTACACCTTC. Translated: CASSSGGGYTF.